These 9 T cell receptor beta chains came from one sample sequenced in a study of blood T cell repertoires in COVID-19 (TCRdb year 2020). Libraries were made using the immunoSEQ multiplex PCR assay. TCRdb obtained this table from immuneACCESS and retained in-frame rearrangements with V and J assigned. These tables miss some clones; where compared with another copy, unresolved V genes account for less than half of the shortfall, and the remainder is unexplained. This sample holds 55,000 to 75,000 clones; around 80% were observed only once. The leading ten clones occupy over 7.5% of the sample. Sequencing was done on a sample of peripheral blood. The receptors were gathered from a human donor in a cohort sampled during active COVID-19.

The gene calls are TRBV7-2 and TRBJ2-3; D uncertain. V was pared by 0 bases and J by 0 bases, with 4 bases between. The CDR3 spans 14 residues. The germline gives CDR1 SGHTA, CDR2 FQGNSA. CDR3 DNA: TGTGCCAGCAGCTTAGCGGCCAGCACAGATACGCAGTATTTT. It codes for CASSLAASTDTQYF.

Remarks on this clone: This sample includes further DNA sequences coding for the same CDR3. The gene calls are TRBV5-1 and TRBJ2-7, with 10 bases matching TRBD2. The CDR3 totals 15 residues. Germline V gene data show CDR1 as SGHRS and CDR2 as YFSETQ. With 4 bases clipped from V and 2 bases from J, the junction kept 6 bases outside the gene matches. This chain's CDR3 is CASSPGTSATYEQYF. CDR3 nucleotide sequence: TGCGCCAGCAGCCCTGGGACTAGCGCCACCTACGAGCAGTACTTC.

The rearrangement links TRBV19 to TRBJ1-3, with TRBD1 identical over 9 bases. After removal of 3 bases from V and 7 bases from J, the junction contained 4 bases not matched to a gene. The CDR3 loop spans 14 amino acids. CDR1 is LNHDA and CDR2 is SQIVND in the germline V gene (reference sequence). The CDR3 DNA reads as TGTGCCAGTAGTATCGGGACAGGGAGGAACACCATATATTTT. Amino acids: CASSIGTGRNTIYF. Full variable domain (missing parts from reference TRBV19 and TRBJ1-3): DGGITQSPKYLFRKEGQNVTLSCEQNLNHDAMYWYRQDPGQGLRLIYYSQIVNDFQKGDIAEGYSVSREKKESFPLTVTSAQKNPTAFYLCASSIGTGRNTIYFGEGSWLTVV.

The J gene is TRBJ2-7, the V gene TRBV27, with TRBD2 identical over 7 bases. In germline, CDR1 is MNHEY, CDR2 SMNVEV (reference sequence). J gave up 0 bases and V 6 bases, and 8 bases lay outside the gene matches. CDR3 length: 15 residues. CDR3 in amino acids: CASRTPSGVSYEQYF. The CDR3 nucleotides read TGTGCCAGCAGAACTCCTAGCGGCGTCTCCTACGAGCAGTACTTC.

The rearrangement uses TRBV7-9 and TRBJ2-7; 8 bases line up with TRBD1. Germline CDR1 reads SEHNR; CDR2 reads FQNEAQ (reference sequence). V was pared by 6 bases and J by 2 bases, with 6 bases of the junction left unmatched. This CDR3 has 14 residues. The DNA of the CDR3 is TGTGCCAGCAGTCCGGGACAGGCAACCTACGAGCAGTACTTC. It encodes CASSPGQATYEQYF.

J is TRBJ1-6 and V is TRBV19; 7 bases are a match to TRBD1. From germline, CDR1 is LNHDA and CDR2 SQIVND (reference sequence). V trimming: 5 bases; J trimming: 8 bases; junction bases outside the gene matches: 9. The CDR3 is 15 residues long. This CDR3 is CASSETGRSDSPLHF. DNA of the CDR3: TGTGCCAGTAGTGAGACAGGGCGTTCGGATTCACCCCTCCACTTT.

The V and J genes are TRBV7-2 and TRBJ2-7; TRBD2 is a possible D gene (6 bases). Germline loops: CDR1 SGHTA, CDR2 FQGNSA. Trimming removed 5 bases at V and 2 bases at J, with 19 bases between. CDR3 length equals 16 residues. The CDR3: CASSKQEGRVPYEQYF. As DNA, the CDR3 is TGTGCCAGCAGCAAGCAGGAGGGTCGAGTGCCCTACGAGCAGTACTTC.

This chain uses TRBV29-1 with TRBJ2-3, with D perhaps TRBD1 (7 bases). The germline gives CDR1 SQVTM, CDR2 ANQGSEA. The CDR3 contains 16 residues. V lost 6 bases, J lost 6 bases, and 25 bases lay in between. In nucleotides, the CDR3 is TGCAGCGTGCGACTGACAGGGAGGCTAGCGAAGGATACGCAGTATTTT. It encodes CSVRLTGRLAKDTQYF.

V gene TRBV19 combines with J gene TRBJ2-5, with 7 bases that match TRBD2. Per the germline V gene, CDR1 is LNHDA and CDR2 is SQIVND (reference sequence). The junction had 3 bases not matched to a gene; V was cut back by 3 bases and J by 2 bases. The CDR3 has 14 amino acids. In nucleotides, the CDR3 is TGTGCCAGTAGTATCCAGGGAGGGCAAGAGACCCAGTACTTC. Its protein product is CASSIQGGQETQYF.